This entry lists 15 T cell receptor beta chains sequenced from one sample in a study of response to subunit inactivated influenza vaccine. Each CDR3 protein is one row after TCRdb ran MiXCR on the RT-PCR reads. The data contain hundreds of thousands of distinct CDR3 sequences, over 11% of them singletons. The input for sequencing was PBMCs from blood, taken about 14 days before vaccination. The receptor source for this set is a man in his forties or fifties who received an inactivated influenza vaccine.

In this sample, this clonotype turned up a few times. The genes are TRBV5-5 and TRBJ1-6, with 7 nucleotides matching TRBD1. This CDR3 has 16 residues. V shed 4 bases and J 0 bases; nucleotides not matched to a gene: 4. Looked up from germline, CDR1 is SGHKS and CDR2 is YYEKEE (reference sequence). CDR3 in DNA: TGTGCCAGCAGCCTATGGGACAGCTCCTATAATTCACCCCTCCACTTT. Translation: CASSLWDSSYNSPLHF.

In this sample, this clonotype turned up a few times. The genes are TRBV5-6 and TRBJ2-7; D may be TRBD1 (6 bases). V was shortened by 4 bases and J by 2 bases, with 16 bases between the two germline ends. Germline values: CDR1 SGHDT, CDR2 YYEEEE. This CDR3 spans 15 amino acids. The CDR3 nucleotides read TGTGCCAGCAGCGCACTTTCAGGGGCCCCCTACGAGCAGTACTTC. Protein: CASSALSGAPYEQYF.

DNA of the CDR3: TGTGCCAGCATCATAAAATCCCGGATCGAACCGCCAAATTATAGCAATCAGCCCCAGCATTTT. Its translation is CASIIKSRIEPPNYSNQPQHF. The chain uses TRBV13 and TRBJ1-5; D gene ambiguous. Germline CDR1 reads PRHDT; CDR2 reads FYEKMQ (reference sequence). CDR3 length: 21 amino acids. V lost 7 bases and J 0 bases, leaving 31 bases between the germline ends.

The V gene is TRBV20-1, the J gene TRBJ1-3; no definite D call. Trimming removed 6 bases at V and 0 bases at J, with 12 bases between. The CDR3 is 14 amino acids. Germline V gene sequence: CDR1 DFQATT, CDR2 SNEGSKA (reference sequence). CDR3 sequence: CSAETLSSGNTIYF. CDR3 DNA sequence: TGCAGTGCCGAAACCTTGAGCTCTGGAAACACCATATATTTT.

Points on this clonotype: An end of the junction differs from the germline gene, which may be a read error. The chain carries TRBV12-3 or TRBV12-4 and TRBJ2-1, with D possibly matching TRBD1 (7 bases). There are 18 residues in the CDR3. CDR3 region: CTSCLVLRQGGPYNEQFF. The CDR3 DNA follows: TGTACCAGCTGTTTAGTACTGAGACAGGGAGGTCCCTACAATGAGCAGTTCTTC.

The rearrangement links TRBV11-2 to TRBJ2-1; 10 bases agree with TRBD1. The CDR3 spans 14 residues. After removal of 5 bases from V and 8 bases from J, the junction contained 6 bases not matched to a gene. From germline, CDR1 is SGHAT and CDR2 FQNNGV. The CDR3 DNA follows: TGTGCCAGCAGCCTGGGACAGGGGTGGTATGAGCAGTTCTTC. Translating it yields CASSLGQGWYEQFF.

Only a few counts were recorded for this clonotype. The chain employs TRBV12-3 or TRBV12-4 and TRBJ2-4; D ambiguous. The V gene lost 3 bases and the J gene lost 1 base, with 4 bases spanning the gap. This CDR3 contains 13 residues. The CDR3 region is CASSFVAKNIQYF. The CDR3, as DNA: TGTGCCAGCAGTTTTGTCGCCAAAAACATTCAGTACTTC.

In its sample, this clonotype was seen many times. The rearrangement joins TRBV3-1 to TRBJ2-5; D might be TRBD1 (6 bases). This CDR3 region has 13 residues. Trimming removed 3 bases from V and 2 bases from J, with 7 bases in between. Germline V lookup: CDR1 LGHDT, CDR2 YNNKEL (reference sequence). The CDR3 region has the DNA TGTGCCAGCAGCCAGGACAGTCAAGAGACCCAGTACTTC. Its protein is CASSQDSQETQYF.

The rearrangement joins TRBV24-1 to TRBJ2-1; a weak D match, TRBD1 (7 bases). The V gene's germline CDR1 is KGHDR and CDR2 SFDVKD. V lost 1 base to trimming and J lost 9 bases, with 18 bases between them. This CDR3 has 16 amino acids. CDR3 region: CATSDFSSAGGREQFF. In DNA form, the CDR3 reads TGTGCCACCAGTGATTTTTCTTCGGCAGGGGGGCGTGAGCAGTTCTTC.

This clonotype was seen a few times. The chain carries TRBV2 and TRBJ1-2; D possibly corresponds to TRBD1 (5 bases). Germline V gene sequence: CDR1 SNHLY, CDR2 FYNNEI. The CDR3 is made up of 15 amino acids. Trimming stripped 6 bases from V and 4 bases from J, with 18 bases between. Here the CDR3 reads CASRINTGFLYGYTF. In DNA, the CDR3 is TGTGCCAGCAGAATTAACACAGGTTTCCTCTATGGCTACACCTTC.

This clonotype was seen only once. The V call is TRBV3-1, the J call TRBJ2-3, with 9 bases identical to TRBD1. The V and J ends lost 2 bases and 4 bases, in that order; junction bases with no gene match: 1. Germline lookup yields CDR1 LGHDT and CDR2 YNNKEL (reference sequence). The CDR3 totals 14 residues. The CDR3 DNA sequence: TGTGCCAGCAGCCAACGACAGGGGGCAGATACGCAGTATTTT. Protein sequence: CASSQRQGADTQYF.

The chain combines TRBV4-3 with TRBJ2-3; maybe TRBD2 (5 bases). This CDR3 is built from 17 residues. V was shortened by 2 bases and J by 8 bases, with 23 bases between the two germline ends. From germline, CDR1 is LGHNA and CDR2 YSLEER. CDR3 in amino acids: CASSQSWSSGGHTTQYF. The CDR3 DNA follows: TGCGCCAGCAGCCAATCTTGGTCAAGCGGAGGCCATACTACGCAGTATTTT.

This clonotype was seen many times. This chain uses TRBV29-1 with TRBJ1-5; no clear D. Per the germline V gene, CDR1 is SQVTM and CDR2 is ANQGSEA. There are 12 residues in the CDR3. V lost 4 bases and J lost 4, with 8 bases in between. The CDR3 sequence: CSVGTENQPQHF. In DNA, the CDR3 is TGCAGCGTTGGAACAGAGAATCAGCCCCAGCATTTT.

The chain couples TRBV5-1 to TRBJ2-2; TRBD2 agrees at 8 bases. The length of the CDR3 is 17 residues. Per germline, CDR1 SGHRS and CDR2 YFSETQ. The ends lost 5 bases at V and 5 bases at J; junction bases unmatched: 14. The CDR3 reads CASRHSVAGLFTGELFF. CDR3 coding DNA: TGCGCCAGCAGACATTCAGTAGCGGGGCTATTTACCGGGGAGCTGTTTTTT.

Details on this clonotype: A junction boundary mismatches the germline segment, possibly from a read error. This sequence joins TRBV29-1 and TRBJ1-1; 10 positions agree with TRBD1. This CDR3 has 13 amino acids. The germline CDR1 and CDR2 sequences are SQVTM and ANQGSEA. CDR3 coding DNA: TGCAGCGTTGGCCGACAGGGGGCAGTTACGCTAGTTTTT. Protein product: CSVGRQGAVTLVF.